This TCR beta chain appears in the sequencing data of a study of T cells in Graves' hyperthyroidism and ophthalmopathy. It was RNA transcripts that yielded the amplified TCR beta CDR3 regions. HTBI primers drove first-round RT-PCR of the TCR CDR3. A single record per CDR3 protein comes from TCRdb applying MiXCR to the multiplex PCR reads. The data contain around 620,000 distinct CDR3 sequences, 11% to 15% of them singletons. Germline V gene data show CDR1 as MNHNS and CDR2 as SASEGT. V lost 2 bases and J 3 bases, leaving 14 bases between the germline ends. The CDR3 loop spans 15 amino acids. Input material: blood. The receptor's source is a woman between 18 and 29 years old with Graves' ophthalmopathy. The chain couples TRBV6-1 to TRBJ2-7; D uncertain. The CDR3 DNA is TGTGCCAGCAGTGAAAATCTAGGCTTTCACTACGAGCAGTACTTC. This sequence encodes CASSENLGFHYEQYF.